The 28 T cell receptor beta chains listed next were all sequenced from one sample in a study of CD8+ T cells in alopecia areata. The treatment denotes: oral pan-JAK inhibitor, 5-10 mg twice daily. cDNA reverse transcribed from extracted RNA served as the sequencing template. Some clones are missing from TCRdb's copy, which holds only in-frame ones; the method was immunoSEQ multiplex PCR. The sample records 200,000 to 250,000 clones, just over 65% being singletons. The sample here was CD4+ T cells sorted from blood, taken at approximately week 42, from a patient treated with tofacitinib. The receptors come from a human donor with alopecia areata.

The DNA of the CDR3 is TGTGCCAGCAGCTTCGAGAGCCCCAGCACCGGGGAGCTGTTTTTT. This codes for CASSFESPSTGELFF. This sequence joins TRBV9 and TRBJ2-2; no clear D. CDR3 length: 15 residues. V shed 4 bases and J shed 4 bases, with 14 bases lying between them. Germline assignment: CDR1 SGDLS and CDR2 YYNGEE.

The chain recombines TRBV2 with TRBJ1-2; no firm D call. The germline V gene has CDR1 SNHLY and CDR2 FYNNEI. Trimming shortened V by 3 bases and J by 4 bases, and 9 bases separated the two germline ends. The CDR3 has 13 amino acids. The CDR3 DNA follows: TGTGCCAGCAGTGATGGCAGCACCTATGGCTACACCTTC. It codes for CASSDGSTYGYTF.

This chain connects TRBV29-1 to TRBJ1-1, with D hard to call. Trimming stripped 6 bases from V and 0 bases from J, with 11 bases between. The length of the CDR3 is 13 residues. In germline, CDR1 is SQVTM, CDR2 ANQGSEA. In DNA, the CDR3 is TGCAGCGTCTGTGCCGTCATGAACACTGAAGCTTTCTTT. Its protein is CSVCAVMNTEAFF. The whole variable domain, remainder taken from reference TRBV29-1 and TRBJ1-1, is SAVISQKPSRDICQRGTSLTIQCQVDSQVTMMFWYRQQPGQSLTLIATANQGSEATYESGFVIDKFPISRPNLTFSTLTVSNMSPEDSSIYLCSVCAVMNTEAFFGQGTRLTVV.

The count of this clone is one. Other DNA sequences from this sample encode an identical CDR3 as well. V and J are TRBV5-1 and TRBJ1-1, with 8 bases identical to TRBD1. J was trimmed by 0 bases and V by 4 bases; bases with no gene match: 8. The CDR3 has 16 amino acids. The germline V gene encodes CDR1 SGHRS and CDR2 YFSETQ. In nucleotides, the CDR3 is TGCGCCAGCAGCCTCGACAGGGGACTCATGAACACTGAAGCTTTCTTT. As protein: CASSLDRGLMNTEAFF.

The chain recombines TRBV27 with TRBJ2-7; perhaps TRBD1 as D (6 bases). Germline V CDR1 and CDR2: MNHEY, SMNVEV (reference sequence). The germline V and J ends were trimmed by 3 bases and 5 bases, with 14 bases remaining between them. The CDR3 has 14 residues. The CDR3 reads CASSFKQGANEQYF. The DNA for the CDR3 is TGTGCCAGCAGTTTTAAACAGGGTGCAAACGAGCAGTACTTC.

CDR3 sequence reads: CASRDGDYEKLFF. The DNA for the CDR3 is TGTGCCTCGCGGGACGGAGATTATGAAAAACTGTTTTTT. V is TRBV30 and J is TRBJ1-4; possible D gene TRBD1, 5 bases. The V end was cut by 7 bases, the J end by 6 bases, with 15 bases between. CDR1 GTSNPN and CDR2 SVGIG come from the germline V gene (reference sequence). CDR3 size: 13 residues.

This clone was detected only once. This rearrangement joins TRBV6-6 to TRBJ2-1; 8 nucleotides match TRBD2. The CDR3 loop spans 15 amino acids. V lost 4 bases, J lost 0 bases, and 2 bases stayed unmatched. Per the germline V gene, CDR1 is MNHNY and CDR2 is SVGAGI (reference sequence). For the CDR3, the DNA is TGTGCCAGCAGTTTCAGCGGGAGCTCCTACAATGAGCAGTTCTTC. Its protein product is CASSFSGSSYNEQFF.

This sequence joins TRBV27 and TRBJ2-5; D possibly corresponds to TRBD2 (5 bases). CDR3 length equals 14 residues. From germline, CDR1 is MNHEY and CDR2 SMNVEV (reference sequence). The V end was cut by 7 bases, the J end by 2 bases, with 14 bases between. The chain's CDR3 is CASKPWRQQETQYF. For the CDR3, the DNA is TGTGCCAGCAAGCCATGGAGGCAGCAAGAGACCCAGTACTTC.

J is TRBJ2-1 and V is TRBV2; 8 nucleotides align to TRBD1. The ends lost 2 bases at V and 13 bases at J; junction bases unmatched: 7. The CDR3 is 13 amino acids. Germline CDR1 SNHLY, CDR2 FYNNEI. As DNA, the CDR3 is TGTGCCAGCAGTGAACGTGCGACAGGGGCACAGTTCTTC. It is translated as CASSERATGAQFF.

The J gene is TRBJ1-2, the V gene TRBV7-9; 7 bases match TRBD1. Trimming removed 5 bases from V and 4 bases from J; junction bases left unmatched: 13. This CDR3 has 16 amino acids. Germline-derived CDR1 and CDR2 are SEHNR and FQNEAQ (reference sequence). CDR3 nucleotide sequence: TGTGCCAGCAGCCCTTCACAGGGGAGGGGGTTCTATGGCTACACCTTC. This codes for CASSPSQGRGFYGYTF.

V and J are TRBV10-3 and TRBJ1-2; 8 nucleotides align to TRBD1. There are 13 residues in the CDR3. J gave up 7 bases and V 6 bases, and 7 bases lay outside the gene matches. CDR1 is ENHRY, CDR2 SYGVKD, per germline. CDR3 amino acids: CAIREDRESGYTF. CDR3 coding DNA: TGTGCCATCAGGGAGGACAGGGAAAGTGGCTACACCTTC.

V gene TRBV5-6 combines with J gene TRBJ1-2; TRBD1 aligns across 10 bases. V was pared by 4 bases and J by 7 bases, with 10 bases of the junction left unmatched. CDR3 length equals 15 residues. Germline values: CDR1 SGHDT, CDR2 YYEEEE. CDR3 sequence (DNA): TGTGCCAGCAGCGGCAGGACAGGGGGTAGGAGTGGCTACACCTTC. Translation: CASSGRTGGRSGYTF.

This sequence joins TRBV9 and TRBJ2-1; D unclear. The germline V gene has CDR1 SGDLS and CDR2 YYNGEE. There are 15 residues in the CDR3. Trimming cost V 4 bases and J 3 bases, with 14 bases left between them. The CDR3 nucleotides read TGTGCCAGCAGCCCTAAGGGCCGTGACTACAATGAGCAGTTCTTC. Translating it yields CASSPKGRDYNEQFF.

The chain is built from TRBV29-1 and TRBJ2-2, with no clear D. CDR3 length: 13 residues. Trimming stripped 4 bases from V and 3 bases from J, with 9 bases between. Germline V CDR1 and CDR2: SQVTM, ANQGSEA. This chain's CDR3 is CSVVGTYTGELFF. In DNA form, the CDR3 reads TGCAGCGTTGTAGGCACATACACCGGGGAGCTGTTTTTT.

V and J are TRBV6-1 and TRBJ2-7, with 7 bases identical to TRBD2. V dropped 4 bases and J dropped 6; count of bases not matched to a gene: 6. Germline assignment: CDR1 MNHNS and CDR2 SASEGT. This CDR3 spans 13 amino acids. CDR3 in DNA: TGTGCCAGCAGTGTTAGGGAGGGAGGCGAGCAGTACTTC. The encoded protein is CASSVREGGEQYF.

The rearrangement links TRBV2 to TRBJ2-2, with 8 bases aligning to TRBD1. The CDR3 has 15 amino acids. Looked up from germline, CDR1 is SNHLY and CDR2 is FYNNEI. J lost 2 bases, V lost 6 bases, and 5 bases had no gene match. The CDR3 coding sequence is TGTGCCAGCAGGAAAGACAGGGGTAACACCGGGGAGCTGTTTTTT. Its translation is CASRKDRGNTGELFF.

The chain's CDR3 is CSARKFDEQFF. In nucleotides, the CDR3 is TGCAGTGCTAGAAAGTTCGATGAGCAGTTCTTC. The V call is TRBV20-1, the J call TRBJ2-1, with D unresolved. The CDR3 extends over 11 amino acids. From germline, CDR1 is DFQATT and CDR2 SNEGSKA (reference sequence). V lost 2 bases to trimming and J lost 8 bases, with 7 bases between them.

This chain joins TRBV9 and TRBJ2-3, with a weak D call TRBD2 (6 bases). Germline V gene sequence: CDR1 SGDLS, CDR2 YYNGEE. V was shortened by 3 bases and J by 0 bases, with 8 bases between the two germline ends. This CDR3 has 14 residues. The CDR3 coding sequence is TGTGCCAGCAGCGGGGGGACTAGCACAGATACGCAGTATTTT. Translation gives CASSGGTSTDTQYF.

The chain combines TRBV29-1 with TRBJ2-2, with D maybe TRBD2 (7 bases). The CDR3 totals 16 residues. V lost 6 bases, J lost 5 bases, and 22 bases lay in between. Per germline, CDR1 SQVTM and CDR2 ANQGSEA. The CDR3 DNA reads TGCAGCGTCTCCTCCCGGGGGGCGAGAGAGACCGGGGAGCTGTTTTTT. This gives the protein CSVSSRGARETGELFF.

V usage is TRBV30 and J usage is TRBJ1-6, with D hard to call. The V gene's germline CDR1 is GTSNPN and CDR2 SVGIG (reference sequence). Trimming took off 4 bases at V and 5 bases at J, with 9 bases between the two ends. CDR3 length equals 13 residues. This chain's CDR3 is CAWNSGNNSPLHF. The CDR3 nucleotides are TGTGCCTGGAATTCTGGGAATAATTCACCCCTCCACTTT.

This clone was seen only a few times. This sample also contains other DNA sequences that code for the same CDR3. The chain has TRBV29-1 and TRBJ1-2; D ambiguous. Germline CDR1 reads SQVTM; CDR2 reads ANQGSEA. V shed 3 bases and J shed 4 bases, with 6 bases lying between them. The length of the CDR3 is 11 residues. The CDR3 DNA reads as TGCAGCGTTGAGGGCTCCTATGGCTACACCTTC. This sequence encodes CSVEGSYGYTF.

V usage is TRBV7-2 and J usage is TRBJ1-2; perhaps TRBD1 as D (5 bases). Trimming stripped 5 bases from V and 8 bases from J, with 24 bases between. The CDR3 is 16 amino acids. CDR1 is SGHTA and CDR2 is FQGNSA in the germline V gene. This CDR3 reads CASSPPGGDRLKGYTF. CDR3 nucleotide sequence: TGTGCCAGCAGCCCCCCCGGCGGGGACCGCCTTAAAGGCTACACCTTC. The full variable domain, completed using reference TRBV7-2 and TRBJ1-2, is GAGVSQSPSNKVTEKGKDVELRCDPISGHTALYWYRQSLGQGLEFLIYFQGNSAPDKSGLPSDRFSAERTGGSVSTLTIQRTQQEDSAVYLCASSPPGGDRLKGYTFGSGTRLTVV.

In this sample, this clone turned up a few times. The chain couples TRBV29-1 to TRBJ2-7; D not certain. Trimming removed 3 bases from V and 7 bases from J, with 10 bases in between. The germline CDR1 and CDR2 sequences are SQVTM and ANQGSEA. This CDR3 has 11 amino acids. CDR3 sequence: CSVEGTGEQYF. The CDR3 DNA reads TGCAGCGTTGAGGGCACCGGGGAGCAGTACTTC.

A note on this clone: This specimen includes other DNA sequences encoding the same CDR3. This chain links TRBV7-2 with TRBJ1-5, with D unresolved. This CDR3 is built from 15 residues. V lost 1 base to trimming and J lost 7 bases, with 14 bases between them. Germline V CDR1 and CDR2: SGHTA, FQGNSA. Here the CDR3 DNA reads TGTGCCAGCAGCTTAGTGGGAGGGCTGGACCAGCCCCAGCATTTT. Amino acid sequence: CASSLVGGLDQPQHF.

This clone was counted only a few times. The rearrangement uses TRBV15 and TRBJ2-6; D gene ambiguous. Germline V CDR1 and CDR2: LNHNV, YYDKDF (reference sequence). Trimming cost V 0 bases and J 0 bases, with 9 bases left between them. The CDR3 is 17 amino acids. The chain's CDR3 is CATSRETVHSGANVLTF. The DNA for the CDR3 is TGTGCCACCAGCAGAGAGACTGTGCACTCTGGGGCCAACGTCCTGACTTTC.

This clone was recorded only once. This sequence joins TRBV4-3 and TRBJ1-5, with D unresolved. Germline assignment: CDR1 LGHNA and CDR2 YSLEER. Trimming removed 0 bases at V and 10 bases at J, with 10 bases between. CDR3 length: 13 amino acids. The CDR3 here is CASSQDLTKPQHF. CDR3 DNA sequence: TGCGCCAGCAGCCAAGATCTGACCAAACCCCAGCATTTT.

The genes are TRBV9 and TRBJ1-3; D not certain. The V gene lost 2 bases and the J gene lost 0 bases, with 9 bases spanning the gap. The CDR3 consists of 15 residues. Germline V lookup: CDR1 SGDLS, CDR2 YYNGEE. The CDR3 DNA reads as TGTGCCAGCAGCGTGTTGCCCAACTCTGGAAACACCATATATTTT. As protein: CASSVLPNSGNTIYF.

The chain carries TRBV18 and TRBJ1-2; D perhaps matches TRBD1 (5 bases). Germline lookup yields CDR1 KGHSH and CDR2 LQKENI. This CDR3 contains 15 residues. The germline V and J ends were trimmed by 2 bases and 0 bases, with 10 bases remaining between them. The DNA of the CDR3 is TGTGCCAGCTCACCAGAATCCAGGGCTAACTATGGCTACACCTTC. It translates to CASSPESRANYGYTF.